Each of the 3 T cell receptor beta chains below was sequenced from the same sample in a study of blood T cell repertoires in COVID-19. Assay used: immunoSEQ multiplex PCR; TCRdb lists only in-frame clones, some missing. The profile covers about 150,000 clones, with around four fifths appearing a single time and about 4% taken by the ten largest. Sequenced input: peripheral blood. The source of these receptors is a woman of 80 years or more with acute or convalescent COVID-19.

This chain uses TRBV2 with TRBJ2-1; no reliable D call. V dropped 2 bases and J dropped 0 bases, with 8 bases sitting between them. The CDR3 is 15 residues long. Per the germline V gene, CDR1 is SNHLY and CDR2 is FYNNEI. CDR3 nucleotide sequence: TGTGCCAGCAGTGAACCCGGTGACTCCTACAATGAGCAGTTCTTC. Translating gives CASSEPGDSYNEQFF.

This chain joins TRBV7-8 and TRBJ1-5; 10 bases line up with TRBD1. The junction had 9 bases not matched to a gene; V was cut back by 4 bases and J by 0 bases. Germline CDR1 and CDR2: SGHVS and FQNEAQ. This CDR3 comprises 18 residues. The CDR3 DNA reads TGTGCCAGCAGCTCCGGGACAGGGGCACCCTATAGCAATCAGCCCCAGCATTTT. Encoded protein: CASSSGTGAPYSNQPQHF.

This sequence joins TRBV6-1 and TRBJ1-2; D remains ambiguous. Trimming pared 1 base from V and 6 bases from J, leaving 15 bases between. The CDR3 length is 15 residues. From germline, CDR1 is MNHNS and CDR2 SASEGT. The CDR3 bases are TGTGCCAGCAGTGAAGGGCCCCAGGTGCCCAATGGCTACACCTTC. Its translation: CASSEGPQVPNGYTF.